The rows below give T cell receptor beta chains drawn from one sample of a study of blood T cell repertoires in COVID-19. The table came from immunoSEQ multiplex PCR; TCRdb's copy has only in-frame clones and leaves some out. The sample gives 350,000 to 400,000 clones, 70% to 90% of which show up once; 3% is in the top ten. The sample comprised peripheral blood. These receptors were taken from a woman aged 25 to 39 with COVID-19, enrolled during active disease. Each CDR3 is given with its conserved first and last residue. Fields, in order: D gene, clone size, J gene, V gene, CDR3 DNA, CDR3 protein. A D gene is named only where the DNA matches it firmly. Expanded clones are given a class, and other clones once, few, many or no size at all.

d_call: -
clone_size: -
j_call: TRBJ2-2
v_call: TRBV2
cdr3_nt: TGTGCCAGCACCCTCGGGATTCCCGGGGAGCTGTTTTTT
cdr3_aa: CASTLGIPGELFF

d_call: TRBD1
clone_size: -
j_call: TRBJ1-4
v_call: TRBV14
cdr3_nt: TGTGCCAGCAGCCAAGAGAAGACAGGGAGGTTTGAAAAACTGTTTTTT
cdr3_aa: CASSQEKTGRFEKLFF

d_call: -
clone_size: -
j_call: TRBJ1-1
v_call: TRBV28
cdr3_nt: TGTGCCAGCAGTTTTAGGGGAAGACGCAGCACTGAAGCTTTCTTT
cdr3_aa: CASSFRGRRSTEAFF

d_call: TRBD2
clone_size: once
j_call: TRBJ2-1
v_call: TRBV9
cdr3_nt: TGTGCCAGCAGCGCCGCTATCCTCCCGGGGGGTGGTGAGCAGTTCTTC
cdr3_aa: CASSAAILPGGGEQFF

d_call: -
clone_size: -
j_call: TRBJ1-3
v_call: TRBV7-8
cdr3_nt: TGTGCCAGCAGCCCCCATGGCAGGGCTCTTGGAAACACCATATATTTT
cdr3_aa: CASSPHGRALGNTIYF

d_call: -
clone_size: -
j_call: TRBJ1-2
v_call: TRBV5-8
cdr3_nt: TGTGCCAGCAGCCCAGGACAGATCTATGGCTACACCTTC
cdr3_aa: CASSPGQIYGYTF

d_call: -
clone_size: -
j_call: TRBJ1-3
v_call: TRBV6-5
cdr3_nt: TGTGCCAGCAGAGCGGACAGTCCAGACACCATATATTTT
cdr3_aa: CASRADSPDTIYF

d_call: -
clone_size: -
j_call: TRBJ1-3
v_call: TRBV5-1
cdr3_nt: TGCGCCAGCAGCGAAAGGAGTTCCGGAAACACCATATATTTT
cdr3_aa: CASSERSSGNTIYF

d_call: -
clone_size: -
j_call: TRBJ2-1
v_call: TRBV24-1
cdr3_nt: TGTGCCACCAGTGATTTTAGAGAGGCGAGCAATGAGCAGTTCTTC
cdr3_aa: CATSDFREASNEQFF

d_call: -
clone_size: once
j_call: TRBJ1-4
v_call: TRBV5-1
cdr3_nt: TGCGCCAGCAGCTTGGGGGACACGGAGGAAAAACTGTTTTTT
cdr3_aa: CASSLGDTEEKLFF

d_call: TRBD1
clone_size: once
j_call: TRBJ1-2
v_call: TRBV7-8
cdr3_nt: TGTGCCAGCAGCTTAGGGGCAGGGGGCTCGGGTGGCTACACCTTC
cdr3_aa: CASSLGAGGSGGYTF